Only a few counts were recorded for the clone carrying this T cell receptor beta chain. The data belong to a study of cytomegalovirus exposure and HLA in healthy donors. PCR involved 60 Vbeta and 13 Jbeta primers. Generated by immunoSEQ multiplex PCR, the TCRdb table keeps only in-frame clones and is missing some. The table shows 73,000 or so clones, with roughly four fifths occurring only once. With V trimmed by 8 bases and J by 5 bases, 8 bases remained unmatched. Germline V gene data show CDR1 as SNHLY and CDR2 as FYNNEI. The CDR3 is 13 amino acids. The receptor's source is a human donor in good health. The source material was PBMCs. This chain links TRBV2 with TRBJ1-2, with TRBD1 matching 7 bases. The CDR3 spells CASDQTGEYGYTF. In nucleotides, the CDR3 is TGTGCCAGCGACCAAACAGGGGAATATGGCTACACCTTC.